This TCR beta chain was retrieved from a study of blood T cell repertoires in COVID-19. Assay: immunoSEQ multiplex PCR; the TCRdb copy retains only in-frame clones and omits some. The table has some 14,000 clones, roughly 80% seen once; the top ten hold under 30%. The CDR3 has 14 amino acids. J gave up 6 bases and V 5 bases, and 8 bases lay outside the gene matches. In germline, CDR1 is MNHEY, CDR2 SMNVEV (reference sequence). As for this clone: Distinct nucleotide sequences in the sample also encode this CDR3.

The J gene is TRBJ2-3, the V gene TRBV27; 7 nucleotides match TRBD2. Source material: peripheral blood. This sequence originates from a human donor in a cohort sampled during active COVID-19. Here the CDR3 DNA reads TGTGCCAGCAGTCCAGGGACTACAACTGATACGCAGTATTTT. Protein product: CASSPGTTTDTQYF.